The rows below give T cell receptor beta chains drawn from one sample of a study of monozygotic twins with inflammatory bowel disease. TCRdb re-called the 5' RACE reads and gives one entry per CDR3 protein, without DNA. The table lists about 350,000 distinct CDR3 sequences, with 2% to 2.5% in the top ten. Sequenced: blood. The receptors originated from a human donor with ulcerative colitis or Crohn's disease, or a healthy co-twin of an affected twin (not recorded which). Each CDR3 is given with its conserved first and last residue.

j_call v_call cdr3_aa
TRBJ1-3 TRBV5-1 CASRETAGNTIYF
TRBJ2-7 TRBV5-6 CASSLGMGTYEQYF
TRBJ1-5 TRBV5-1 CASSLNGGNQPQHF
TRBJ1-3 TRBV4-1 CASSRLIFSGNTIYF
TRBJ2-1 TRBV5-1 CASSPGQVTRNEQFF
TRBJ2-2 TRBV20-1 CSATTSNTGELFF
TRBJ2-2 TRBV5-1 CASSLSRGGTNPGELFF
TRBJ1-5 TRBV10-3 CTISRQGGSNQPQHF
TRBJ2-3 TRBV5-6 CASSYRGAVTDTQYF
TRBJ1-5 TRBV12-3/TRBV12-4 CASSPGGQGGQPQHF
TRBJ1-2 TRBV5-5 CASSSELKQGPPLSYTF
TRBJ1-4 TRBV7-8 CASSLNAGQATNEKLFF
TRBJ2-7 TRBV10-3 CAISESGEQYF
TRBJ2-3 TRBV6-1 CASTRLAGLTDTQYF
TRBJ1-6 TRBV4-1 CASSQDGTGGRFSPLHF
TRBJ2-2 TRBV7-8 CASSYRGQGIGELFF
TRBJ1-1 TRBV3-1 CASSHRDRGTEAFF
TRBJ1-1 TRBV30 CAWNRGRLDYDTEAFF
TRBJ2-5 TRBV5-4 CASSTGSIGETQYF
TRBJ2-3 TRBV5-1 CASSSHEADTQYF
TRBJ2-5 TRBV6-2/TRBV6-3 CASSYPRGGYEETQYF
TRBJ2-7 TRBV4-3 CASSQETSYEQYF
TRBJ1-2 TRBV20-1 CSAPRQGANYGYTF
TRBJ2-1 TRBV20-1 CSARTISSYNEQFF
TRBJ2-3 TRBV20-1 CSARGLGGGGRTEIDTQYF
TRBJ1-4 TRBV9 CASSVGGQDEKLFF
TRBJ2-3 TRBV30 CAGKVREGQYF
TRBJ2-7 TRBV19 CASSIGGTDTYEQYF
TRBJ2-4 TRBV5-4 CASTLGGQTRSLAKNIQYF
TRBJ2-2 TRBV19 CASSIRGVSTGELFF
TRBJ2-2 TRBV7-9 CASSRGAAGTNTGELFF
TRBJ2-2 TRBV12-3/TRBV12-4 CASSLRDQVTGELFF
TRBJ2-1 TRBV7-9 CASARVPGARNEQFF
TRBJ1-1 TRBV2 CARVKTGSTEAFF
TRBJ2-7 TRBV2 CASRPGRTSYEQYF
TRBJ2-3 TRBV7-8 CASSLWSAGAPDTQYF
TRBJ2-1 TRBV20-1 CSASESSYNEQFF
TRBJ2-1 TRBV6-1 CATRAGYPYNEQFF
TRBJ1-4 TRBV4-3 CASSQEDRGNEKLFF
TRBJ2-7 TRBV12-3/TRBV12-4 CASSSLTGSNEQYF
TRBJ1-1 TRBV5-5 CASSLHDESVEAFF
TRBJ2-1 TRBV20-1 CSARGTSGSVYYSYNEQFF
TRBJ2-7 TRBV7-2 CASSPGTVPYEQYF
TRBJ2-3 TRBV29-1 CSVRKDRTGTDTQYF
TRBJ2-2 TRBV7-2 CASSSRTSGTVELFF
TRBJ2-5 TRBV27 CASRQGPNRETQYF
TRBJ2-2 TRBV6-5 CASTQGTGELFF
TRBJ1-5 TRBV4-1 CASSQDPRAQPQHF
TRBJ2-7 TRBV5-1 CASSLDSPAEGEQYF
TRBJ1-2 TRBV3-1 CASSQVSGAGGYTF
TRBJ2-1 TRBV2 CASRGDSGESYNEQFF